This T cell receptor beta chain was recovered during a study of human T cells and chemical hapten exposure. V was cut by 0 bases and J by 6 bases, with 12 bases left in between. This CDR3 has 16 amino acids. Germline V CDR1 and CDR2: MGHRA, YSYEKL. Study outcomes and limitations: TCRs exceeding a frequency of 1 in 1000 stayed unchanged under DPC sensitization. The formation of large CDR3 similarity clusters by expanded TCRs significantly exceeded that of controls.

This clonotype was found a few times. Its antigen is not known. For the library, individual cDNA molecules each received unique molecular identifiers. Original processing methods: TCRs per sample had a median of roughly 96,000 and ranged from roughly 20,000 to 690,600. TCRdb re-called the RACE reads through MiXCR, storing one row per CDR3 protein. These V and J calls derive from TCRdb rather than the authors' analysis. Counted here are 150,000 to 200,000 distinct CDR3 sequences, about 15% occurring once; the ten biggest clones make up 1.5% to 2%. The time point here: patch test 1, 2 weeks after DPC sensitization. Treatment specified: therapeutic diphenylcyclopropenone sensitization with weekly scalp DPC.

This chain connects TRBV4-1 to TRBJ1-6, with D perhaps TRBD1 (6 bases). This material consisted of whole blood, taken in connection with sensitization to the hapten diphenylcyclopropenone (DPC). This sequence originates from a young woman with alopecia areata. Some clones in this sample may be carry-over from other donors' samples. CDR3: CASSQDYTGPNSPLHF. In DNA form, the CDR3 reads TGCGCCAGCAGCCAAGATTATACAGGGCCTAATTCACCCCTCCACTTT.